This record looks at one T cell receptor (beta chain) sequence and its context. These data originate in a study of blood T cell repertoires in COVID-19. This table comes from immunoSEQ multiplex PCR, and its TCRdb copy is limited to in-frame clones, with some not included. The sample yields about 230,000 clones, 75% to 90% seen once. This sequence originates from a woman aged 70-85 years with active or convalescent COVID-19. Sequences were obtained from peripheral blood.

CDR3 DNA sequence: TGTGCCAGCAGTGCACCGACAGCCTACTATGGCTACACCTTC. Translated, it gives CASSAPTAYYGYTF. This chain joins TRBV2 and TRBJ1-2; possibly TRBD1 for D (5 bases). CDR1 SNHLY and CDR2 FYNNEI come from the germline V gene. The CDR3 runs to 14 residues. Trimming cost V 4 bases and J 3 bases, with 12 bases left between them.